The 3 T cell receptor beta chains given below trace back to one sample, sequenced in a study of blood T cell repertoires in COVID-19 (dated by TCRdb to the early 2020s). The receptor library was made with the immunoSEQ multiplex PCR assay. TCRdb's version of the immuneACCESS table is confined to in-frame rearrangements and falls short of the full clone set. An unresolved V gene accounts for under half of the shortfall where checked; the remainder is of unknown origin. This sample has more than 100,000 clones in its table, and about 86% of those were observed once. Over 7.5% of the sample is taken by the ten largest. Material for sequencing was peripheral blood. Source of these receptors: a woman aged 55-69 years with active or convalescent COVID-19.

The chain recombines TRBV11-2 with TRBJ2-5; 7 bases line up with TRBD1. V trimming: 4 bases; J trimming: 0 bases; junction bases outside the gene matches: 2. The CDR3 is made up of 14 amino acids. Germline V CDR1 and CDR2: SGHAT, FQNNGV. The CDR3 spells CASSSTGNQETQYF. CDR3 in DNA: TGTGCCAGCAGCTCGACAGGGAACCAAGAGACCCAGTACTTC.

This chain links TRBV7-8 with TRBJ2-7; D perhaps matches TRBD2 (6 bases). Deletions cut 5 bases from V and 1 base from J, with 15 bases between. The CDR3 length is 15 residues. Per germline, CDR1 SGHVS and CDR2 FQNEAQ. The CDR3 sequence: CASSREPGVSYEQYV. DNA for the CDR3: TGTGCCAGCAGCCGGGAACCGGGAGTTTCCTACGAGCAGTACGTC.

This chain links TRBV19 with TRBJ1-1, with D unresolved. There are 13 residues in the CDR3. Germline V lookup: CDR1 LNHDA, CDR2 SQIVND (reference sequence). The V end lost 3 bases, the J end lost 4 bases, and 9 bases lay between the germline ends. The CDR3 protein is CASSIRESTEAFF. The CDR3 nucleotides read TGTGCCAGTAGTATTCGGGAGTCCACTGAAGCTTTCTTT.